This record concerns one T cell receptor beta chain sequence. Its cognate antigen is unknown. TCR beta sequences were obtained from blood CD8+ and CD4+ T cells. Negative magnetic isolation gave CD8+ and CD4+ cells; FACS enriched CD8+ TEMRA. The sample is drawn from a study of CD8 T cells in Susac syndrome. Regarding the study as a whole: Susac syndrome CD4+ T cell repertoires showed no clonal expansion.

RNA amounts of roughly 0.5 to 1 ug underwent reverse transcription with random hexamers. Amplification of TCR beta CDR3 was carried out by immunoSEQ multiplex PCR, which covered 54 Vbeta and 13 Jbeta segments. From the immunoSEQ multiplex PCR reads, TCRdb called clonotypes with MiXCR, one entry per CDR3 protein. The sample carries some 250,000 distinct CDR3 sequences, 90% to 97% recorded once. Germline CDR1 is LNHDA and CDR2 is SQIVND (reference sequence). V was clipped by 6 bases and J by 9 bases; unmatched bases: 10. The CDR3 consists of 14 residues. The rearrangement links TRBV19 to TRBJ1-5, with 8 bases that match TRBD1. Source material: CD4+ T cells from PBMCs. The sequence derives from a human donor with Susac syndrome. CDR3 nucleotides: TGTGCCAGTAGGCCGGACAGGGTCTTGAGGCCCCAGCATTTT. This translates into CASRPDRVLRPQHF.